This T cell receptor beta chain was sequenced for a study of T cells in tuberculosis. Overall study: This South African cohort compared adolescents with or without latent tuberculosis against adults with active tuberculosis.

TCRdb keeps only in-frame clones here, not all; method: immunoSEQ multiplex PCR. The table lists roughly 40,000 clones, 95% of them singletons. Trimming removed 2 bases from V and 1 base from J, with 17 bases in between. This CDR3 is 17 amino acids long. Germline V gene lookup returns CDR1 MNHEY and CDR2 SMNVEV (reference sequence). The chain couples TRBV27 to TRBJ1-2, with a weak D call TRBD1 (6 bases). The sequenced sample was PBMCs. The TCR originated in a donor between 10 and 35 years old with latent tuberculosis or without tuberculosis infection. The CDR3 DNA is TGTGCCAGCAGTTTAACAGGTGGACAGCGGATTAACTATGGCTACACCTTC. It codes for CASSLTGGQRINYGYTF.